This paragraph covers one T cell receptor beta chain sequence. What it recognizes is unknown. This specimen belongs to a study of T cell responses to AZD1222 COVID-19 vaccine. Profiling relied on immunoSEQ multiplex PCR, and the TCRdb table lists in-frame clones only, not all of them. The top ten clones hold roughly 1.7% of a sample with some 200,000 clones, more than 85% of them seen once. Study results and limitations: Spike was spanned by vaccine-associated CD4 TCRs, with dominance at 160-218 and 743-854.

CDR1 and CDR2 (germline): LNHDA, SQIVND (reference sequence). With V trimmed by 9 bases and J by 7 bases, 19 bases remained unmatched. The CDR3 is made up of 17 amino acids. This receptor was obtained from an adult who received the AZD1222 COVID-19 vaccine. Sequenced here: peripheral blood, sampled 28 days after the second AZD1222 dose. V gene TRBV19 combines with J gene TRBJ2-1, with 9 bases lining up with TRBD1. The CDR3 coding sequence is TGTGCCAGCGGGACAGGGCGTATGACAGCGAAAACGAATGAGCAGTTCTTC. This sequence encodes CASGTGRMTAKTNEQFF.